These T cell receptor beta chains were read from a single sample in a study of molecular identifiers for immune sequencing clone quantification. TCRdb fed the PCR reads into MiXCR, producing one record per CDR3 protein. The sample comprises around 480,000 distinct CDR3 sequences, about 25% of which are singletons, and just over 0.75% rests with the top ten. Input material: naive CD8+ T cells from blood, with Jurkat cell RNA spiked in. All receptors derive from a human donor in good health. Some libraries in this study had Jurkat cell RNA spiked in. Both conserved end residues are part of each CDR3. The D gene is left open where the match is weak. Not all rows give a size; the values are once, few, many and, for expanded clones, a class.

clone size | D gene | J gene | V gene | CDR3 length | CDR3 protein | CDR3 DNA
. | . | TRBJ1-4 | TRBV20-1 | 11 | CSAPDGEKLVF | TGCAGTGCCCCGGACGGGGAAAAACTGGTTTTT
. | TRBD1 | TRBJ2-3 | TRBV15 | 14 | CATSFGQGSDTQYF | TGTGCCACCAGTTTCGGACAGGGCTCAGATACGCAGTATTTT
. | TRBD1 | TRBJ2-5 | TRBV5-1 | 15 | CASSLWDSLMGTQYF | TGCGCCAGCAGCTTGTGGGACAGCCTGATGGGGACCCAGTACTTC
many | . | TRBJ1-1 | TRBV19 | 15 | CASSTNGRENTEAFF | TGTGCCAGTAGTACAAACGGACGGGAAAACACTGAAGCTTTCTTT
many | . | TRBJ2-2 | TRBV14 | 16 | CASSQLLSPDSGELFF | TGTGCCAGCAGCCAACTCCTTTCCCCAGATTCCGGGGAGCTGTTTTTT
few | TRBD1 | TRBJ2-6 | TRBV6-5 | 14 | CASRTGSGANVLTF | TGTGCCAGCAGGACAGGGAGTGGGGCCAACGTCCTGACTTTC
. | . | TRBJ2-2 | TRBV29-1 | 14 | CSVNVGTGTRELFF | TGCAGCGTTAACGTGGGGACGGGCACCAGGGAGCTGTTTTTT
many | TRBD2 | TRBJ2-1 | TRBV11-2 | 17 | CASSLLAGAGKLNEQFF | TGTGCCAGCAGCTTACTAGCGGGGGCCGGTAAGCTGAATGAGCAGTTCTTC
many | . | TRBJ1-5 | TRBV25-1 | 15 | CASSESSWGDQPQHF | TGTGCCAGCAGTGAATCTTCCTGGGGTGATCAGCCCCAGCATTTT
few | TRBD1 | TRBJ1-5 | TRBV3-1 | 15 | CASSQDQGAHQPQHF | TGTGCCAGCAGCCAGGACCAGGGGGCCCATCAGCCCCAGCATTTT
many | . | TRBJ2-1 | TRBV13 | 13 | CASSLGASGEQFF | TGTGCCAGCAGCTTAGGGGCTTCCGGTGAGCAGTTCTTC
. | TRBD2 | TRBJ2-2 | TRBV5-4 | 16 | CASSFLAGGGAGELFF | TGTGCCAGCAGCTTCTTAGCGGGAGGCGGGGCCGGGGAGCTGTTTTTT
. | . | TRBJ1-4 | TRBV7-9 | 15 | CASSLAVGGVEKLFF | TGTGCCAGCAGCTTGGCTGTCGGTGGCGTCGAAAAACTGTTTTTT